These T cell receptor beta chains were read from a single sample in a study of cytomegalovirus exposure and HLA in healthy donors. The repertoire was sequenced with immunoSEQ multiplex PCR; TCRdb's copy has only in-frame clones and lacks some. The sample lists about 130,000 clones; about 83% were seen once. Material for sequencing was PBMCs. These receptor sequences come from a girl aged 2-9 years in good health and CMV-seronegative. CDR3s include the opening cysteine and the closing phenylalanine or tryptophan. A D gene is named only where the DNA matches it firmly. Where a row states a size, it is once, few, many or the class of an expanded clone; other rows omit it.

size	D	V	J	DNA	CDR3
-	-	TRBV6-5	TRBJ2-1	TGTGCCAGCAGTCGTGGTAGCTCCTACAATGAGCAGTTCTTC	CASSRGSSYNEQFF
-	-	TRBV4-1	TRBJ2-6	TGCGCCAGCAGCCAAACAGTCTCTGGGGCCAACGTCCTGACTTTC	CASSQTVSGANVLTF
-	-	TRBV19	TRBJ1-4	TGTGCCAGTAGTCCCGCTCGGTATGCAACTAATGAAAAACTGTTTTTT	CASSPARYATNEKLFF
-	-	TRBV30	TRBJ1-1	TGTGCCTGGAGTCAAGGGGCCCTCAGGGATAGGAACACTGAAGCTTTCTTT	CAWSQGALRDRNTEAFF
-	-	TRBV4-1	TRBJ2-3	TGCGCCAGCATGCGGGGGCCTAGCACAGATACGCAGTATTTT	CASMRGPSTDTQYF
-	-	TRBV6-5	TRBJ2-7	TGTGCCAGCAGTCCTCAGGGGCCCTACGAGCAGTACTTC	CASSPQGPYEQYF
-	-	TRBV9	TRBJ2-3	TGTGCCAGCAGCGTCGACACCAGCACAGATACGCAGTATTTT	CASSVDTSTDTQYF
-	TRBD2	TRBV2	TRBJ2-5	TGTGCCAGCAGTGAAGCGCGGACTAGCGGGGTGTATGAAGAGACCCAGTACTTC	CASSEARTSGVYEETQYF
-	-	TRBV11-2	TRBJ2-1	TGTGCCAGCAGCCCAGGTTCCTCGCAGTTCTTC	CASSPGSSQFF
once	-	TRBV18	TRBJ1-1	TGTGCCAGCTCACCGACGGGGGGGAATACTGAAGCTTTCTTT	CASSPTGGNTEAFF
-	TRBD1	TRBV19	TRBJ1-2	TGTGCCAGTAGTATAGCGACAGGGAACTATGGCTACACCTTC	CASSIATGNYGYTF
-	TRBD1	TRBV19	TRBJ1-5	TGTGCCAGTAGTATGGTTTCCGGGACAGGCAATCAGCCCCAGCATTTT	CASSMVSGTGNQPQHF
-	TRBD2	TRBV19	TRBJ2-3	TGTGCCAGTAGGTCTAGCGGGAGTCTCACAGATACGCAGTATTTT	CASRSSGSLTDTQYF
-	TRBD2	TRBV6-1	TRBJ2-1	TGTGCCAGCAGTGAAGCGGGAGGGGCGAGTGAGCAGTTCTTC	CASSEAGGASEQFF
-	-	TRBV2	TRBJ2-3	TGTGCCAGCAGCGATTTGACTAGCACAGATACGCAGTATTTT	CASSDLTSTDTQYF
-	-	TRBV7-2	TRBJ1-5	TGTGCCAGCAGCTTAGATCAACAGCCCCAGCATTTT	CASSLDQQPQHF
-	-	TRBV29-1	TRBJ1-1	TGCAGCGGAACAGGGTTTAACACTGAAGCTTTCTTT	CSGTGFNTEAFF
-	-	TRBV7-9	TRBJ1-1	TGTGCCAGCAGCTTACCGGGTACTGAAGCTTTCTTT	CASSLPGTEAFF
-	-	TRBV28	TRBJ2-6	TGTGCCAGCCTGGGGGGGGGCTACTCTGGGGCCAACGTCCTGACTTTC	CASLGGGYSGANVLTF
once	-	TRBV11-3	TRBJ2-1	TGTGCCAGCAGCACAGGAGGGCCGGTCAATGAGCAGTTCTTC	CASSTGGPVNEQFF
-	-	TRBV2	TRBJ2-5	TGTGCCAGCAGTGAAGGGGCCAGGCTGTGGGAGACCCAGTACTTC	CASSEGARLWETQYF
-	-	TRBV19	TRBJ2-2	TGTGCCAGTACCGTTAGGGGGACCGGGGAGCTGTTTTTT	CASTVRGTGELFF
once	TRBD1	TRBV4-1	TRBJ2-7	TGCGCCAGCAGCGAAGCAGGGACAGGGTCCTACGAGCAGTACTTC	CASSEAGTGSYEQYF
-	TRBD1	TRBV5-1	TRBJ2-7	TGCGCCAGCAGGTCGGGGACAGCAAGAACCTACGAGCAGTACTTC	CASRSGTARTYEQYF
once	TRBD1	TRBV5-6	TRBJ1-4	TGTGCCAGCAGCTACGCGGACAGGGGGCATGAAAAACTGTTTTTT	CASSYADRGHEKLFF
-	TRBD1	TRBV4-1	TRBJ2-2	TGCGCCAGCAGCGCGGACAGGGGGCGAACCGGGGAGCTGTTTTTT	CASSADRGRTGELFF
-	-	TRBV29-1	TRBJ2-6	TGCAGCGCCGGACAGAGCTCTGGGGCCAACGTCCTGACTTTC	CSAGQSSGANVLTF
-	TRBD2	TRBV5-1	TRBJ2-3	TGCGCCAGCAGCTTGTCTCCTAGCGGGGGCACAGATACGCAGTATTTT	CASSLSPSGGTDTQYF
few	-	TRBV6-5	TRBJ1-1	TGTGCCAGCAGTTTTCGACAGTGGAACACTGAAGCTTTCTTT	CASSFRQWNTEAFF
-	-	TRBV11-2	TRBJ2-7	TGTGCCAGCAAAAACCCGGGTCTATTCCACGAGCAGTACTTC	CASKNPGLFHEQYF
-	-	TRBV4-2	TRBJ1-2	TGTGCCAGCAGCCAAGAGCGGACAGACTATGGCTACACCTTC	CASSQERTDYGYTF
-	-	TRBV5-8	TRBJ1-1	TGTGCCAGCAGCTTGGGCATGGCAGGGGTGTTGGACACTGAAGCTTTCTTT	CASSLGMAGVLDTEAFF
-	TRBD2	TRBV28	TRBJ2-4	TGTGCCAGCAGTTTTAGACGTGGGGGAGGGCTCGTCAAAAACATTCAGTACTTC	CASSFRRGGGLVKNIQYF
-	TRBD1	TRBV13	TRBJ1-2	TGTGCCAGCAGCTTACAGGGGGCGGTCGGAGGCTACACCTTC	CASSLQGAVGGYTF
-	-	TRBV25-1	TRBJ1-1	TGTGCCAGCAGTGAGGGGGGTGGGCCAGGAGCTTTCTTT	CASSEGGGPGAFF
-	-	TRBV5-8	TRBJ2-3	TGTGCCAGCAGCTTGGAGGCGTACGGGGCAGATACGCAGTATTTT	CASSLEAYGADTQYF
-	-	TRBV27	TRBJ1-1	TGTGCCAGCAGTTTATCCCCCCCGGCCGGGTACACTGAAGCTTTCTTT	CASSLSPPAGYTEAFF
-	-	TRBV7-3	TRBJ1-3	TGTGCCAGCAGCTTGGACACCTTCTCTGGAAACACCATATATTTT	CASSLDTFSGNTIYF
-	TRBD1	TRBV10-3	TRBJ1-1	TGTGCCATCAGTGACTCGGGACAGGAAAACACTGAAGCTTTCTTT	CAISDSGQENTEAFF
-	TRBD2	TRBV6-6	TRBJ2-3	TGTGCCAGCAGTTTGACTAGCGGGAGTTCAGATACGCAGTATTTT	CASSLTSGSSDTQYF
-	TRBD1	TRBV11-1	TRBJ2-7	TGTGCCAGCAGCTGGTCGGTTGGACAGGACTCCTACGAGCAGTACTTC	CASSWSVGQDSYEQYF
few	TRBD1	TRBV7-9	TRBJ1-4	TGTGCCAGCAGCTACGACCGGAGGACAGGGGACGAAAAACTGTTTTTT	CASSYDRRTGDEKLFF
-	TRBD2	TRBV9	TRBJ2-3	TGTGCCAGCAGCCCGTTAGCGGGAGTCCCCCCAGATACGCAGTATTTT	CASSPLAGVPPDTQYF
-	TRBD2	TRBV18	TRBJ2-3	TGTGCCAGCTCACCGGCGGGAGGCACAGATACGCAGTATTTT	CASSPAGGTDTQYF
-	-	TRBV28	TRBJ1-5	TGTGCCAGCAGTTTTACAGGGTATGATATTAGCAATCAGCCCCAGCATTTT	CASSFTGYDISNQPQHF
-	-	TRBV28	TRBJ2-7	TGTGCCAGCAGCTCAATAATCAGGGTCTACGAGCAGTACTTC	CASSSIIRVYEQYF
-	-	TRBV13	TRBJ1-1	TGTGCCAGCAGCTTAAGGAGGAACACTGAAGCTTTCTTT	CASSLRRNTEAFF
few	TRBD1	TRBV25-1	TRBJ2-7	TGTGCCAGCAGTGCCAACCCTATAGGGGGACAGCTATTTTACGAGCAGTACTTC	CASSANPIGGQLFYEQYF
-	-	TRBV6-7	TRBJ1-1	TGTGCCACGCCAACTGGCGTGATGGGACAGAACACTGAAGCTTTCTTT	CATPTGVMGQNTEAFF
-	TRBD2	TRBV7-9	TRBJ2-3	TGTGCCAGCAGCTTGGGACTAGCGGGGGGGCATGTTACGCAGTATTTT	CASSLGLAGGHVTQYF
-	-	TRBV7-6	TRBJ2-3	TGTGCCAGCAGCCAAAGCGACCAATATCCAGATACGCAGTATTTT	CASSQSDQYPDTQYF
-	-	TRBV6-1	TRBJ2-5	TGTGCCAGCAGTGACGGGGGAGTGCCAGAGACCCAGTACTTC	CASSDGGVPETQYF
once	-	TRBV27	TRBJ1-6	TGTGCCAGCAGGGTGGAGGGGATTGACAATTCACCCCTCCACTTT	CASRVEGIDNSPLHF
-	-	TRBV4-3	TRBJ2-2	TGCGCCAGCAGCCAAGTCAGGGGGACTAGTTTAGGGGAGCTGTTTTTT	CASSQVRGTSLGELFF
few	TRBD1	TRBV29-1	TRBJ1-2	TGCAGCGTTGGGGGACAGGGGGCTAACTATGGCTACACCTTC	CSVGGQGANYGYTF
-	TRBD1	TRBV5-4	TRBJ2-7	TGTGCCAGCAGCTTTGGACAGGCCTCCTACGAGCAGTACTTC	CASSFGQASYEQYF
-	TRBD1	TRBV9	TRBJ1-5	TGTGCCAGCAGCCCACGGACAGGGGGTCAGCCCCAGCATTTT	CASSPRTGGQPQHF